Below, 11 T cell receptor beta chains from the same sample are listed, as sequenced in a study of tumor-infiltrating lymphocytes in oesophageal squamous cell carcinoma. TCRdb fed the PCR reads into MiXCR, producing one record per CDR3 protein. The table includes about 11,000 distinct CDR3 sequences, 55% detected once. Sequencing was carried out using esophageal tumor tissue. Receptors were obtained from a male donor with esophageal squamous cell carcinoma.

The V call is TRBV7-6, the J call TRBJ1-1; D ambiguous. The V end was cut by 3 bases, the J end by 1 base, with 6 bases between. Germline V gene lookup returns CDR1 SGHVS and CDR2 FNYEAQ. The CDR3 length is 13 residues. CDR3 protein: CASSLTENTEAFF. The CDR3 bases are TGTGCCAGCAGCTTGACGGAGAACACTGAAGCTTTCTTT.

This clonotype was seen ten or more times. The chain recombines TRBV28 with TRBJ1-2, with TRBD1 identical over 8 bases. Germline-derived CDR1 and CDR2 are MDHEN and SYDVKM. With V trimmed by 5 bases and J by 4 bases, 6 bases remained unmatched. The CDR3 length is 14 residues. DNA for the CDR3: TGTGCCAGCAGTAAGGGACAGGCGCTCTATGGCTACACCTTC. It codes for CASSKGQALYGYTF.

This clonotype was recorded at least ten times. The rearrangement joins TRBV28 to TRBJ2-7, with TRBD1 matching over 10 bases. This CDR3 is built from 16 residues. Trimming took 5 bases from V and 2 from J; bases not matched to a gene: 9. The germline V gene has CDR1 MDHEN and CDR2 SYDVKM. The CDR3 is CASSLPPGQGTYEQYF. CDR3 sequence (DNA): TGTGCCAGCAGTCTACCTCCGGGACAGGGGACCTACGAGCAGTACTTC.

V usage is TRBV7-2 and J usage is TRBJ2-3; D is tentatively TRBD1 or TRBD2 (6 bases each). Near its end, the DNA agrees better with TRBJ2-5, so the J call may be wrong. Germline V gene sequence: CDR1 SGHTA, CDR2 FQGNSA. This CDR3 comprises 14 residues. CDR3 sequence (DNA): TGTGCCAGCAGAGGGGGGCGGTACCAAGAGACCCAGTACTTC. As protein: CASRGGRYQETQYF.

The chain employs TRBV7-8 and TRBJ2-6; D is unclear. The DNA matches TRBJ2-7 better at its end, which makes the J call doubtful. Germline V lookup: CDR1 SGHVS, CDR2 FQNEAQ. The CDR3 sequence is 15 residues long. Here the CDR3 DNA reads TGTGCCAGCAGCTTAGCTTTTTCAGTAGTGGACGAGCAGTACTTC. Protein sequence: CASSLAFSVVDEQYF.

V is TRBV7-4 and J is TRBJ1-1, with D unresolved. The CDR3 extends over 13 amino acids. Trimming took 0 bases from V and 1 from J, leaving 3 bases between them. Germline loops: CDR1 SGHVT, CDR2 SQSDAQ. The CDR3 loop reads CASSLAGNTEAFF. CDR3 coding DNA: TGTGCCAGCAGCTTAGCTGGGAACACTGAAGCTTTCTTT.

This chain links TRBV7-2 with TRBJ1-2; 7 bases match TRBD1. This CDR3 contains 14 residues. V trimming: 4 bases; J trimming: 8 bases; junction bases outside the gene matches: 10. Germline V gene lookup returns CDR1 SGHTA and CDR2 FQGNSA. The CDR3 nucleotides read TGTGCCAGCAGCTCCGACAGGGAACCCTACGGCTACACCTTC. This encodes CASSSDREPYGYTF.

The chain employs TRBV7-3 and TRBJ2-5, with D uncertain. Matching the DNA end better, TRBJ2-1 makes the J call doubtful. This CDR3 is built from 12 residues. Germline V gene data show CDR1 as SGHTA and CDR2 as FQGTGA. CDR3 nucleotides: TGTGCCAGCAGCTTAGGTGTAGGAGAGCAGTTCTTC. Translation gives CASSLGVGEQFF.

The rearrangement joins TRBV5-1 to TRBJ2-1; possibly TRBD2 for D (5 bases). The CDR3 has 14 amino acids. Germline CDR1 and CDR2: SGHRS and YFSETQ. V lost 9 bases and J lost 6, with 19 bases in between. The DNA of the CDR3 is TGCGCCACCTCTCCGTTCCTAGCCAGCAATGAGCAGTTCTTC. It specifies CATSPFLASNEQFF.

This sequence joins TRBV7-9 and TRBJ2-5, with 10 bases fitting TRBD2. The J call is doubtful: the DNA matches TRBJ2-1 better. This CDR3 has 16 amino acids. Germline-derived CDR1 and CDR2 are SEHNR and FQNEAQ (reference sequence). CDR3 residues: CATNRGSGGAGHEQFF. The CDR3 region has the DNA TGTGCCACGAATCGGGGGAGCGGGGGGGCCGGCCATGAGCAGTTCTTC.

In this sample, this clonotype turned up a few times. The rearrangement uses TRBV7-6 and TRBJ2-5; the match to TRBD2 covers 12 bases. Trimming at V came to 6 bases and at J to 2 bases, leaving 7 bases not matched to a gene. The germline CDR1 and CDR2 sequences are SGHVS and FNYEAQ. The length of the CDR3 is 16 residues. CDR3 nucleotide sequence: TGTGCCAGCAGACCGACTAGCGGGAGACTTCAAGAGACCCAGTACTTC. Its protein product is CASRPTSGRLQETQYF.